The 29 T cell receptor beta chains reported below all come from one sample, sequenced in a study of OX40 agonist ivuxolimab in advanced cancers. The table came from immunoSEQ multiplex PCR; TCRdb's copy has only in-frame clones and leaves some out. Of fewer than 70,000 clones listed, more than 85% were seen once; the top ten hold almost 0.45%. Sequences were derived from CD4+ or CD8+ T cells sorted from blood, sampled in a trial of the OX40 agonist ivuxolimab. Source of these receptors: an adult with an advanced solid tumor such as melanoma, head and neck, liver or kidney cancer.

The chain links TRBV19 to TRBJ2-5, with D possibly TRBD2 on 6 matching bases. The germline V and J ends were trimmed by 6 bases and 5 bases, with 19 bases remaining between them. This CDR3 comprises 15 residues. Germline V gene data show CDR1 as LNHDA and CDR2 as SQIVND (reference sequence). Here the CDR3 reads CASRTSFWSLETQYF. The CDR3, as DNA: TGTGCCAGTAGGACTAGTTTTTGGTCTTTGGAGACCCAGTACTTC.

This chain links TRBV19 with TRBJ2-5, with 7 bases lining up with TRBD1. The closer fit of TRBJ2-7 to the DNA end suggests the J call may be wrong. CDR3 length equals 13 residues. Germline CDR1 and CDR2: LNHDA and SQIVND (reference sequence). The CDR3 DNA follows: TGTGCCAGTGGGAAGACAGGGACCTACGAGCAGTACTTC. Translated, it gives CASGKTGTYEQYF.

The chain's CDR3 is CSARGEETQYF. As DNA, the CDR3 is TGCAGTGCTAGAGGGGAAGAGACCCAGTACTTC. V is TRBV20-1 and J is TRBJ2-5; the D is unclear. Germline assignment: CDR1 DFQATT and CDR2 SNEGSKA (reference sequence). The CDR3 is 11 residues long. V was shortened by 1 base and J by 3 bases, with 3 bases between the two germline ends.

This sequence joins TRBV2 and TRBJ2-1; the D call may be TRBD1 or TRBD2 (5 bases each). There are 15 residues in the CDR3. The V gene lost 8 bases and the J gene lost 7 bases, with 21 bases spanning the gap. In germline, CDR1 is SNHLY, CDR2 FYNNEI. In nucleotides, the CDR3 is TGTGCCAGCGGTGGTGGGGGAGCCCTCCGGAATGAGCAGTTCTTC. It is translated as CASGGGGALRNEQFF.

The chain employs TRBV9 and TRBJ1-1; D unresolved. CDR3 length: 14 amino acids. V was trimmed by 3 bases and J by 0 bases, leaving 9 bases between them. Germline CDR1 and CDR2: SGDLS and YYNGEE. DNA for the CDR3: TGTGCCAGCAGCGCCCGGGAATTGAACACTGAAGCTTTCTTT. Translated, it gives CASSARELNTEAFF.

This chain's CDR3 is CASSLPLADSYNEQFF. The CDR3 DNA reads TGCGCCAGCAGCTTGCCCCTAGCGGACTCCTACAATGAGCAGTTCTTC. The chain is built from TRBV5-1 and TRBJ2-1, with 7 positions matching TRBD2. Unmatched junction bases numbered 4, after V lost 1 base and J lost 0 bases. This CDR3 contains 16 residues. CDR1 and CDR2 (germline): SGHRS, YFSETQ.

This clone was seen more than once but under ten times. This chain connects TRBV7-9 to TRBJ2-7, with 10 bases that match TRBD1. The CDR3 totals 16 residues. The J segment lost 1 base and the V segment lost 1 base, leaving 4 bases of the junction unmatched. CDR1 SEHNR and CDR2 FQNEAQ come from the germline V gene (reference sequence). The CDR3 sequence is CASSLVTDRGSYEQYF. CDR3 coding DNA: TGTGCCAGCAGCTTAGTTACGGACAGGGGGTCCTACGAGCAGTACTTC. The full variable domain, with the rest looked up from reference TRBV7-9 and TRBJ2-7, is DTGVSQNPRHKITKRGQNVTFRCDPISEHNRLYWYRQTLGQGPEFLTYFQNEAQLEKSRLLSDRFSAERPKGSFSTLEIQRTEQGDSAMYLCASSLVTDRGSYEQYFGPGTRLTVT.

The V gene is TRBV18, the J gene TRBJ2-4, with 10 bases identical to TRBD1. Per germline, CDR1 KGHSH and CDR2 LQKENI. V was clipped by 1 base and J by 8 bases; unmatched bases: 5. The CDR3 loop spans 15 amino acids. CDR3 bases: TGTGCCAGCTCACCACTGGGACAGGGGTTAGACATTCAGTACTTC. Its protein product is CASSPLGQGLDIQYF.

The CDR3 loop reads CASSSLQGTNEKLFF. CDR3 DNA sequence: TGTGCCAGCAGCTCGTTACAGGGTACTAATGAAAAACTGTTTTTT. The gene calls are TRBV11-3 and TRBJ1-4; the D gene is possibly TRBD1 (6 bases). V lost 4 bases, J lost 2 bases, and 11 bases lay in between. The CDR3 contains 15 residues. Germline CDR1 SGHNT, CDR2 YENEEA.

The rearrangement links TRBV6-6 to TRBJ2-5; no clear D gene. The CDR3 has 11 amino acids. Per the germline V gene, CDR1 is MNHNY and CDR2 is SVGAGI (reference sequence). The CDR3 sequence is CSVADQETQYF. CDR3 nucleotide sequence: TGTTCGGTGGCGGACCAAGAGACCCAGTACTTC.

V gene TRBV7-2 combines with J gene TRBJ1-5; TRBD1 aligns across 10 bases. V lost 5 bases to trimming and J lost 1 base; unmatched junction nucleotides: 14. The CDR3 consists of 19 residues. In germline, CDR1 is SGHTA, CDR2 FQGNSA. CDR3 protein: CASSPMTGTGVGSNQPQHF. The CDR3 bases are TGTGCCAGCAGCCCTATGACCGGGACAGGGGTCGGGAGCAATCAGCCCCAGCATTTT. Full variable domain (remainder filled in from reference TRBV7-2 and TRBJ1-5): GAGVSQSPSNKVTEKGKDVELRCDPISGHTALYWYRQSLGQGLEFLIYFQGNSAPDKSGLPSDRFSAERTGGSVSTLTIQRTQQEDSAVYLCASSPMTGTGVGSNQPQHFGDGTRLSIL.

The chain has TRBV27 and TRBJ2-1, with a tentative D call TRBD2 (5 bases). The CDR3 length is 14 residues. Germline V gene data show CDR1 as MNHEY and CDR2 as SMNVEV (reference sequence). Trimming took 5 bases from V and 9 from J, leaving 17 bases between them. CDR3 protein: CASSADRARGEQFF. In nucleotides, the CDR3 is TGTGCCAGCAGTGCGGACCGGGCTCGGGGTGAGCAGTTCTTC.

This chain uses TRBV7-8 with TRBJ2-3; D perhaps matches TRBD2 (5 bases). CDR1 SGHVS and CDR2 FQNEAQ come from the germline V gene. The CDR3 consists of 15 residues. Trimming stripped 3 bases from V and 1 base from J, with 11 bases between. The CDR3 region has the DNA TGTGCCAGCAGCTTCGAGGGCCTCGGCACAGATACGCAGTATTTT. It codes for CASSFEGLGTDTQYF.

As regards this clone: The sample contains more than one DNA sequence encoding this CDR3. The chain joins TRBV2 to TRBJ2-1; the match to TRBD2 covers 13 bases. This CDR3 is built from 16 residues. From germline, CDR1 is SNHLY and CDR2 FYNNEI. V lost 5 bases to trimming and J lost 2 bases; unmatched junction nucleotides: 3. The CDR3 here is CASSRTSGRAYNEQFF. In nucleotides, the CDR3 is TGTGCCAGCAGTCGGACTAGCGGGAGAGCCTACAATGAGCAGTTCTTC.

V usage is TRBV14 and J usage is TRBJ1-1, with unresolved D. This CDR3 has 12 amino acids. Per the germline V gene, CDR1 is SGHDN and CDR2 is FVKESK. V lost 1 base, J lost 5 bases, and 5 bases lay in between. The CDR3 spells CASSQVRTEAFF. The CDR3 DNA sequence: TGTGCCAGCAGCCAAGTTAGAACTGAAGCTTTCTTT.

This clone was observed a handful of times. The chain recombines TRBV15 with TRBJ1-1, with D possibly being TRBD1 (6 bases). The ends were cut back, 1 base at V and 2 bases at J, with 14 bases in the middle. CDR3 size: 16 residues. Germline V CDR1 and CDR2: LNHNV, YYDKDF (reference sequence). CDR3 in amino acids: CATSRGGRGLNTEAFF. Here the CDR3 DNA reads TGTGCCACCAGCAGAGGGGGGCGGGGGCTTAACACTGAAGCTTTCTTT.

This CDR3 is CASRPGGFHSNQPQHF. The CDR3 DNA follows: TGTGCCAGCAGACCCGGCGGATTTCATAGCAATCAGCCCCAGCATTTT. The chain carries TRBV28 and TRBJ1-5; no definite D call. CDR1 MDHEN and CDR2 SYDVKM come from the germline V gene. V was clipped by 6 bases and J by 0 bases, with 15 bases between them. This CDR3 region has 16 residues.

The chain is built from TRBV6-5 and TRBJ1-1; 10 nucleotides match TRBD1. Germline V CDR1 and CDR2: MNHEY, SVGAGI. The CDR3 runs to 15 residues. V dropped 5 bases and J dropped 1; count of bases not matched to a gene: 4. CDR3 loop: CASSKRTGGNTEAFF. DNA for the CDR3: TGTGCCAGCAGTAAACGGACAGGGGGGAACACTGAAGCTTTCTTT.

Here the CDR3 DNA reads TGCGCCAGCAGCCCGGCACGGATAGCGGGAGGCCAAGAGACCCAGTACTTC. As protein: CASSPARIAGGQETQYF. The genes are TRBV5-1 and TRBJ2-5, with TRBD2 identical over 10 bases. J lost 1 base, V lost 4 bases, and 10 bases had no gene match. CDR3 length: 17 amino acids. CDR1 SGHRS and CDR2 YFSETQ come from the germline V gene.

Here the CDR3 reads CAWDTGLKGEKLFF. The CDR3 nucleotides are TGTGCCTGGGACACAGGGTTGAAGGGTGAAAAACTGTTTTTT. This chain joins TRBV30 and TRBJ1-4, with TRBD1 as a possible D gene (6 bases). V was pared by 5 bases and J by 7 bases, with 17 bases between. The CDR3 is 14 amino acids. The germline V gene encodes CDR1 GTSNPN and CDR2 SVGIG (reference sequence).

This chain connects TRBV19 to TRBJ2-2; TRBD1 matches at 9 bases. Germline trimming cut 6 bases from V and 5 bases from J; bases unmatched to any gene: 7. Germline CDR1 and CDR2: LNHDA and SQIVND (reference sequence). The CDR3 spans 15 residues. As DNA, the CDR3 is TGTGCCAGTAGAACACAGGGGGCGGCGACCGGGGAGCTGTTTTTT. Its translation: CASRTQGAATGELFF. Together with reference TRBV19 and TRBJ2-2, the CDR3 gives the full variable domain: DGGITQSPKYLFRKEGQNVTLSCEQNLNHDAMYWYRQDPGQGLRLIYYSQIVNDFQKGDIAEGYSVSREKKESFPLTVTSAQKNPTAFYLCASRTQGAATGELFFGEGSRLTVL.

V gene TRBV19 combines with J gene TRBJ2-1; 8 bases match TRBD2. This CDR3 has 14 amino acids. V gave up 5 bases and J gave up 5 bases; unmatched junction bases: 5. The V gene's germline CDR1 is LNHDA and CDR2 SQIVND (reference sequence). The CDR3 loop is CASSRGRTHNEQFF. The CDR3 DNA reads TGTGCCAGTAGTCGCGGGAGGACCCACAATGAGCAGTTCTTC.

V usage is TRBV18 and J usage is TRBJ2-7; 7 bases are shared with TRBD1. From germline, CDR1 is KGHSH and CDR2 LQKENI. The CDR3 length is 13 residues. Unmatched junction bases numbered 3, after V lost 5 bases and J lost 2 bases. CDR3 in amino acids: CASSGTVTYEQYF. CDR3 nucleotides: TGTGCCAGCTCAGGGACAGTAACCTACGAGCAGTACTTC.

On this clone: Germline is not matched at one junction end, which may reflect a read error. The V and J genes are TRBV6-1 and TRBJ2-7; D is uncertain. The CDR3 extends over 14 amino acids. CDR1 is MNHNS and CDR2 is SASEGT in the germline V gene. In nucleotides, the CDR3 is TGTGCCAGCAGCGAAGGAATTGTCACCTACGAGCAGTACTTC. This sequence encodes CASSEGIVTYEQYF.

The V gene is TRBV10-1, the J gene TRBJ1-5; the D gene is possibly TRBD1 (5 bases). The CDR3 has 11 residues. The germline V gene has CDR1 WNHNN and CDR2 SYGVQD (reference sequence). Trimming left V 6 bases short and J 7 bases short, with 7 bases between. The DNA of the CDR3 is TGCGCCAGCAGCCGGGGGCAGCCCCAGCATTTT. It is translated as CASSRGQPQHF.

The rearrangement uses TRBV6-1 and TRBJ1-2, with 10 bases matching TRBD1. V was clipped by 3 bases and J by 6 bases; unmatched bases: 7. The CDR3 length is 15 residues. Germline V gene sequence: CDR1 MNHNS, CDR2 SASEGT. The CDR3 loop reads CASSESSTGGDGYTF. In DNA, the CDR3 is TGTGCCAGCAGTGAGAGTTCGACAGGGGGCGATGGCTACACCTTC.

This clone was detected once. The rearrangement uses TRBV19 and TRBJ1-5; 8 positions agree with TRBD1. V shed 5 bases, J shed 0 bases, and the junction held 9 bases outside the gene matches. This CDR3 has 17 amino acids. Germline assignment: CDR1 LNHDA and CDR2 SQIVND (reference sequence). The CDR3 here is CASSLGQGYYSNQPQHF. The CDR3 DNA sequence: TGTGCCAGTAGTCTAGGACAGGGCTACTATAGCAATCAGCCCCAGCATTTT. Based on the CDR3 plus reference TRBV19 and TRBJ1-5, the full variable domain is DGGITQSPKYLFRKEGQNVTLSCEQNLNHDAMYWYRQDPGQGLRLIYYSQIVNDFQKGDIAEGYSVSREKKESFPLTVTSAQKNPTAFYLCASSLGQGYYSNQPQHFGDGTRLSIL.

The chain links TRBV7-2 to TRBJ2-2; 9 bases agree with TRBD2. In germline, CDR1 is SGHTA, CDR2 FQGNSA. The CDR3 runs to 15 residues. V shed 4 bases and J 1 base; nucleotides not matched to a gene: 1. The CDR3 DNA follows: TGTGCCAGCAGCTCGACTAGCGGGAACACCGGGGAGCTGTTTTTT. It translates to CASSSTSGNTGELFF.

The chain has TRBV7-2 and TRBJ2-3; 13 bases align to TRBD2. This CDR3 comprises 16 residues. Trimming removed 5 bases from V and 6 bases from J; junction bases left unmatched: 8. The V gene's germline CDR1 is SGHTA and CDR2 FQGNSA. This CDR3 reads CASSVGLAGSADTQYF. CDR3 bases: TGTGCCAGCAGCGTGGGACTAGCGGGATCCGCCGATACGCAGTATTTT.